This T cell receptor (beta chain) was captured by sequencing in a study of cytomegalovirus exposure and HLA in healthy donors. Study-wide results and caveats: For cytomegalovirus status, the classifier reportedly gave diagnoses with high specificity and sensitivity. Judged likely to be a sequencing artifact was a cluster of highly shared sequence variants.

PCR involved 60 Vbeta and 13 Jbeta primers. Repertoires were generated with immunoSEQ multiplex PCR, while TCRdb's copy carries only in-frame clones and drops some. The sample carries about 120,000 clones, 74% recorded once. The germline V gene has CDR1 SSHAT and CDR2 FNYEAQ (reference sequence). This CDR3 has 13 amino acids. Comment on this clone: Its antigen is unknown. Mismatch with germline at one junction end may stem from a read error.

Sequencing was performed on PBMCs. The J gene is TRBJ2-7, the V gene TRBV7-7; D possibly corresponds to TRBD1 (5 bases). The clonotype comes from a human donor in good health. The CDR3, as DNA: TGTGCTAGCAGCTTTGACAGAACCTACGAGCAGTACTTC. It specifies CASSFDRTYEQYF.